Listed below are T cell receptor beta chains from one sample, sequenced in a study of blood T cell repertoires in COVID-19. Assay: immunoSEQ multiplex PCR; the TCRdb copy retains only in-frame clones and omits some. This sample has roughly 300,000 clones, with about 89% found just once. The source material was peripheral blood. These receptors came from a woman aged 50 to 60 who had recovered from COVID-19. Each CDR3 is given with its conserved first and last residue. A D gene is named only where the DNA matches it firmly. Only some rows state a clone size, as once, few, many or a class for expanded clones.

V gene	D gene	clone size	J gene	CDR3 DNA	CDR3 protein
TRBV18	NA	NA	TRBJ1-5	TGTGCCAGCTCACCCAACAGGAATCAGCCCCAGCATTTT	CASSPNRNQPQHF
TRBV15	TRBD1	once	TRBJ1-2	TGTGCCACCAGCAGAGGACTGGGGACAGGGGGCCCCGCGGATGGCTACACCTTC	CATSRGLGTGGPADGYTF
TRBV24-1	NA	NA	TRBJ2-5	TGTGCCACCAGTGATCCGGGACAAACTACAGAGACCCAGTACTTC	CATSDPGQTTETQYF
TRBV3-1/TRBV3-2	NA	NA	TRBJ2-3	TGTGCCAGCAGCCAAGATGGCACGCAGTATTTT	CASSQDGTQYF
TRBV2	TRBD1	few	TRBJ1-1	TGTGCCAGCAGTGCCAGGGGGAGGATGAACACTGAAGCTTTCTTT	CASSARGRMNTEAFF
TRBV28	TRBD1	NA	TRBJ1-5	TGTGCCAGCAGCCTCGGTGCAGGGGGCTTAAGTCAGCCCCAGCATTTT	CASSLGAGGLSQPQHF
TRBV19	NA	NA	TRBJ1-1	TGTGCCAGTAGTATAGATCGAGGGGGAATGGAAGCTTTCTTT	CASSIDRGGMEAFF
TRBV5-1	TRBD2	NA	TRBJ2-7	TGCGCCAGCAGCCGAGCGGGGGCAGCCTACGAGCAGTACTTC	CASSRAGAAYEQYF
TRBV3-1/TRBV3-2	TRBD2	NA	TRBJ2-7	TGTGCCAGCAGCCAAGTTTCGACTAGCGGGTACGAGCAGTACTTC	CASSQVSTSGYEQYF
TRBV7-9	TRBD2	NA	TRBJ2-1	TGTGCCAGTACTGGAGGCCACAGCGGGAGAACCTACAATGAGCAGTTCTTC	CASTGGHSGRTYNEQFF
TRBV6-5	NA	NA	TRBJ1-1	TGTGCCAGCAGCCGTCCTCGCACTGAAGCTTTCTTT	CASSRPRTEAFF
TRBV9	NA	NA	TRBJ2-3	TGTGCCAGCAGCGTAGGACTAGTCACAGATACGCAGTATTTT	CASSVGLVTDTQYF
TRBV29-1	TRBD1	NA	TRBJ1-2	TGCAGCGCTCGCAGGGGGAACTATGGCTACACCTTC	CSARRGNYGYTF
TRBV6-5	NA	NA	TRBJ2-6	TGTGCCAGCAGTTACTCTAGAGCTGGGGCCAACGTCCTGACTTTC	CASSYSRAGANVLTF
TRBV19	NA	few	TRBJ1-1	TGTGCCAGTATTAGGGGTTACGGCACTGAAGCTTTCTTT	CASIRGYGTEAFF
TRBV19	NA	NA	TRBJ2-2	TGTGCCAGTAGTCTGGAGGGGCGGAGGCGGCTGTTTTTT	CASSLEGRRRLFF
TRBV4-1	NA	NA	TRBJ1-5	TGCGCCAGCAGCCAGAATCCGGCCCCGGGGGGCAATCAGCCCCAGCATTTT	CASSQNPAPGGNQPQHF
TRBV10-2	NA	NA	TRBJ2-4	TGCGCCAGCAGCTTAGCGTTCGAAAACATTCAGTACTTC	CASSLAFENIQYF
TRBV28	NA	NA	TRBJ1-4	TGTGCCAGCCTATCCCCGATTGAAAAACTGTTTTTT	CASLSPIEKLFF
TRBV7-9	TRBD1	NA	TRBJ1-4	TGTGCCAGCAGCTTAAACAGGGGGGGAGAAAAACTGTTTTTT	CASSLNRGGEKLFF
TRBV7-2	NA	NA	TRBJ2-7	TGTGCCAGCAGCTCCCGGGAGCGGAGCTCCTACGAGCAGTACTTC	CASSSRERSSYEQYF
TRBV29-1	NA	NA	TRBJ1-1	TGCAGCGTTGCCGGGGTGAACACTGAAGCTTTCTTT	CSVAGVNTEAFF
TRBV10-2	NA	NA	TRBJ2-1	TGCGCCAGCAGTGAGGAGAGAGGGGGGGAGTATGAGCAGTTCTTC	CASSEERGGEYEQFF
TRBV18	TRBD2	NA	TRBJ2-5	TGTGCCAGCTCACCATATATCCGGGGACTAGGAGAGACCCAGTACTTC	CASSPYIRGLGETQYF
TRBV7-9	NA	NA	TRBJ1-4	TGTGCCAGCAGCTTAACAGGGAGTAATGAAAAACTGTTTTTT	CASSLTGSNEKLFF
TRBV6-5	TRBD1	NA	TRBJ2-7	TGTGCCAGCAGTTACGCCGGGACAGGGATCCACGAGCAGTACTTC	CASSYAGTGIHEQYF
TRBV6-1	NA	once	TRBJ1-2	TGTGCCAGCAGTGACCATGGGGCCGGACCTTATGGCTACACCTTC	CASSDHGAGPYGYTF
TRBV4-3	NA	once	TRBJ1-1	TGCGCCAGCAGCCAGGGGAGGGGGACTGAAGCTTTCTTT	CASSQGRGTEAFF
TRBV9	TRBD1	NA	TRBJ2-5	TGTGCCAGCAGCGCGACAGGGATAGAGACCCAGTACTTC	CASSATGIETQYF